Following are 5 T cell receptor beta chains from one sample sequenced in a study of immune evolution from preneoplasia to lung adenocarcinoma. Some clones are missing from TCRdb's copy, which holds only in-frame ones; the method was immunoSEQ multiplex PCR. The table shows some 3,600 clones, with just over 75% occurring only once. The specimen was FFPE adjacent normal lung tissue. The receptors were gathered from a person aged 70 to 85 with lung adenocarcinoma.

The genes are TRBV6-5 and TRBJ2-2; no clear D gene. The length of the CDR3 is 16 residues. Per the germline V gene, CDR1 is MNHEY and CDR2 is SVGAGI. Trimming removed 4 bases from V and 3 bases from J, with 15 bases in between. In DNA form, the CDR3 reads TGTGCCAGCAGTTCATTCAGGTTCCAGGACACCGGGGAGCTGTTTTTT. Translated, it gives CASSSFRFQDTGELFF.

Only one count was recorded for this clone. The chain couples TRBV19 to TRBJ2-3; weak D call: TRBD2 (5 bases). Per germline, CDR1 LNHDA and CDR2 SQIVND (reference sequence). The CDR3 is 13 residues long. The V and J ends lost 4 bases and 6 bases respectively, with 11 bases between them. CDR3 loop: CASSTGRGDTQYF. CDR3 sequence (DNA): TGTGCCAGTAGTACCGGTCGAGGGGATACGCAGTATTTT.

The CDR3 protein is CASSLLRLASSTDTQYF. The CDR3 nucleotides are TGTGCCAGCAGCTTACTCCGGCTAGCCTCTAGCACAGATACGCAGTATTTT. The V and J genes are TRBV7-9 and TRBJ2-3; TRBD2 is a possible D gene (5 bases). The CDR3 is made up of 17 amino acids. Germline loops: CDR1 SEHNR, CDR2 FQNEAQ (reference sequence). V shed 2 bases and J shed 0 bases, with 15 bases lying between them.

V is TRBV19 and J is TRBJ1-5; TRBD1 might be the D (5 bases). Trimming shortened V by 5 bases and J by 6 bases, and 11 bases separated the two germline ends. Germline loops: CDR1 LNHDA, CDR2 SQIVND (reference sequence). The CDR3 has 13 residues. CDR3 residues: CASSQQVGQPQHF. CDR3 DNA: TGTGCCAGTAGTCAACAGGTGGGTCAGCCCCAGCATTTT. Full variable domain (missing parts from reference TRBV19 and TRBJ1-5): DGGITQSPKYLFRKEGQNVTLSCEQNLNHDAMYWYRQDPGQGLRLIYYSQIVNDFQKGDIAEGYSVSREKKESFPLTVTSAQKNPTAFYLCASSQQVGQPQHFGDGTRLSIL.

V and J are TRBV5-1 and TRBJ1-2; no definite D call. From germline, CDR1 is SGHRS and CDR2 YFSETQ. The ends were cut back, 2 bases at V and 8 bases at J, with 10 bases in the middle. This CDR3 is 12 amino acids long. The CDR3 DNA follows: TGCGCCAGCAGCTTAGCCTCTCGAGGCTACACCTTC. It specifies CASSLASRGYTF.